Listed below are T cell receptor beta chains from one sample, sequenced in a study of blood T cell repertoires in COVID-19. Here immunoSEQ multiplex PCR was the method, and the copy in TCRdb shows in-frame clones only, minus some. Of about 78,000 clones listed, about 89% are singletons. Sequencing was performed on peripheral blood. The receptors come from a man in his fifties or sixties with active or convalescent COVID-19. The CDR3 runs from the conserved cysteine through the conserved F or W. Fields, in order: J gene, V gene, CDR3 protein.

J: TRBJ2-3
V: TRBV27
CDR3: CASSRLAASTDTQYF

J: TRBJ1-6
V: TRBV19
CDR3: CASSLTGQGNSPLHF

J: TRBJ1-2
V: TRBV12-3/TRBV12-4
CDR3: CASSLILPYGYTF

J: TRBJ2-1
V: TRBV28
CDR3: CASSYVVGQGSHEQFF

J: TRBJ2-5
V: TRBV21-1
CDR3: CASSKGLATDGETQYF

J: TRBJ2-5
V: TRBV7-9
CDR3: CASRGVQETQYF

J: TRBJ1-6
V: TRBV27
CDR3: CASSTQGRDNSPLHF

J: TRBJ2-7
V: TRBV18
CDR3: CASSPQGENEQYF

J: TRBJ2-1
V: TRBV5-1
CDR3: CASSLAAASGYNEQFF

J: TRBJ2-7
V: TRBV6-5
CDR3: CASSNRDRLWEQYF

J: TRBJ2-7
V: TRBV7-2
CDR3: CASSPPARGGREQYF

J: TRBJ2-5
V: TRBV2
CDR3: CASSYLDQETQYF

J: TRBJ2-1
V: TRBV15
CDR3: CATRNEGEQFF

J: TRBJ1-2
V: TRBV19
CDR3: CASGSIPYGYTF

J: TRBJ1-1
V: TRBV6-5
CDR3: CASSYREPNTEAFF

J: TRBJ2-5
V: TRBV27
CDR3: CASSLQGRETQYF

J: TRBJ2-2
V: TRBV9
CDR3: CASSGSGPSNTGELFF

J: TRBJ2-5
V: TRBV5-1
CDR3: CASSYRGNQETQYF

J: TRBJ2-3
V: TRBV5-1
CDR3: CASSRDSHDTDTQYF

J: TRBJ1-3
V: TRBV6-6
CDR3: CASSSNWAQGANTIYF

J: TRBJ2-5
V: TRBV7-7
CDR3: CASSLAGGAETQYF

J: TRBJ2-1
V: TRBV28
CDR3: CASSSDRELYNEQFF

J: TRBJ1-5
V: TRBV30
CDR3: CAWSVLRGNQPQHF

J: TRBJ2-5
V: TRBV5-8
CDR3: CASSFSQAGGTQYF

J: TRBJ2-2
V: TRBV3-1/TRBV3-2
CDR3: CASSQRLTGVGTGELFF

J: TRBJ2-5
V: TRBV19
CDR3: CASKEGAQETQYF